These 15 T cell receptor beta chains originate from one sample sequenced in a study of radiation and T cells in renal cell carcinoma. The treatment denotes: 15 Gy SBRT to primary tumor, nephrectomy 4 weeks later. Method: immunoSEQ multiplex PCR; TCRdb's copy keeps in-frame clones and lacks some. The table includes some 5,000 clones, approximately 60% detected once. The sequenced sample was tumor tissue, obtained from a patient whose treatment included radiotherapy and nephrectomy. Every receptor here comes from a man aged 60 to 75 with renal cell carcinoma.

The CDR3 DNA reads TGTGCCAGCAGCTTAAGTTCAAGTTGGTCCTTCGAAAAACTGTTTTTT. Translation: CASSLSSSWSFEKLFF. J is TRBJ1-4 and V is TRBV5-5; D uncertain. V dropped 2 bases and J dropped 8 bases, with 19 bases sitting between them. Germline loops: CDR1 SGHKS, CDR2 YYEKEE (reference sequence). The CDR3 runs to 16 residues. Complete variable domain (other parts from reference TRBV5-5 and TRBJ1-4): DAGVTQSPTHLIKTRGQQVTLRCSPISGHKSVSWYQQVLGQGPQFIFQYYEKEERGRGNFPDRFSARQFPNYSSELNVNALLLGDSALYLCASSLSSSWSFEKLFFGSGTQLSVL.

This clone appeared once. CDR3 loop: CASSPLTGSNEQYF. The CDR3 DNA sequence: TGTGCCAGCAGCCCCCTGACAGGGAGCAACGAGCAGTACTTC. The V and J genes are TRBV7-2 and TRBJ2-7; 7 nucleotides match TRBD1. Trimming took 5 bases from V and 5 from J; bases not matched to a gene: 9. The CDR3 is made up of 14 amino acids. CDR1 and CDR2 (germline): SGHTA, FQGNSA.

As for this clone: One end of the junction varies from germline; a read error may be responsible. This sequence joins TRBV7-2 and TRBJ2-1; D is ambiguous. CDR3 size: 12 residues. Germline values: CDR1 SGHTA, CDR2 FQGNSA. The CDR3 reads CASSSDTEGLVF. The CDR3 DNA sequence: TGTGCCAGCAGCTCTGACACGGAAGGGTTGGTCTTC. The full variable domain, with the rest looked up from reference TRBV7-2 and TRBJ2-1, is GAGVSQSPSNKVTEKGKDVELRCDPISGHTALYWYRQSLGQGLEFLIYFQGNSAPDKSGLPSDRFSAERTGGSVSTLTIQRTQQEDSAVYLCASSSDTEGLVFGPGTRLTVL.

The rearrangement uses TRBV15 and TRBJ2-7; no firm D call. Germline V gene sequence: CDR1 LNHNV, CDR2 YYDKDF (reference sequence). V was trimmed by 10 bases and J by 5 bases, leaving 12 bases between them. The CDR3 sequence is 11 residues long. CDR3: CASSGANEQYF. CDR3 DNA: TGTGCCAGCAGTGGAGCTAACGAGCAGTACTTC.

V is TRBV18 and J is TRBJ2-5; D not certain. Germline-derived CDR1 and CDR2 are KGHSH and LQKENI. With 2 bases removed from V and 5 bases from J, the gap between germline ends came to 9 bases. There are 13 residues in the CDR3. CDR3 nucleotides: TGTGCCAGCTCACCAGGTTCCCGGGAGACCCAGTACTTC. This translates into CASSPGSRETQYF.

This clone turned up a few times. The chain joins TRBV7-9 to TRBJ2-7; the D gene could be TRBD1 or TRBD2 (5 bases each). The length of the CDR3 is 14 residues. Germline CDR1 and CDR2: SEHNR and FQNEAQ (reference sequence). The V and J ends lost 3 bases and 3 bases respectively, with 12 bases between them. The CDR3 sequence: CASSLAGTVYEQYF. The CDR3 nucleotides read TGTGCCAGCAGCTTGGCCGGGACGGTCTACGAGCAGTACTTC.

The gene calls are TRBV2 and TRBJ1-2, with D possibly matching TRBD1 (5 bases). The germline V gene has CDR1 SNHLY and CDR2 FYNNEI. This CDR3 contains 15 residues. V dropped 6 bases and J dropped 4 bases, with 18 bases sitting between them. Here the CDR3 DNA reads TGTGCCAGCAGCCCTCACCGCGGGGGGAGCTATGGCTACACCTTC. Translating gives CASSPHRGGSYGYTF.

The chain's CDR3 is CASREGPKNEQYF. CDR3 DNA: TGTGCCAGCAGGGAGGGACCCAAAAACGAGCAGTACTTC. V and J are TRBV19 and TRBJ2-7; 7 bases map to TRBD2. Germline CDR1 reads LNHDA; CDR2 reads SQIVND (reference sequence). The CDR3 has 13 amino acids. Unmatched junction bases numbered 10, after V lost 9 bases and J lost 5 bases.

The chain is built from TRBV7-6 and TRBJ2-5; no firm D call. The CDR3 runs to 13 residues. In germline, CDR1 is SGHVS, CDR2 FNYEAQ. V was shortened by 2 bases and J by 5 bases, with 9 bases between the two germline ends. CDR3 residues: CASSLTFGETQYF. The CDR3 coding sequence is TGTGCCAGCAGCTTAACGTTTGGGGAGACCCAGTACTTC.

This clone was seen only a few times. The chain has TRBV7-3 and TRBJ2-5; TRBD2 aligns across 7 bases. V dropped 0 bases and J dropped 5; count of bases not matched to a gene: 6. The CDR3 has 15 amino acids. Germline V lookup: CDR1 SGHTA, CDR2 FQGTGA. The CDR3 nucleotides are TGTGCCAGCAGCTTAACTACGGGAGGAGGGGAGACCCAGTACTTC. Amino acid sequence: CASSLTTGGGETQYF.

The chain is built from TRBV7-2 and TRBJ1-6; D not resolved. The ends were cut back, 6 bases at V and 10 bases at J, with 19 bases in the middle. This CDR3 has 15 amino acids. CDR1 SGHTA and CDR2 FQGNSA come from the germline V gene. In DNA form, the CDR3 reads TGTGCCAGCAGTTCTGCGGCCAGAACGGGGTCACCCCTCCACTTT. Its protein is CASSSAARTGSPLHF.

The chain is built from TRBV7-8 and TRBJ2-7; weak D call: TRBD1 (6 bases). This CDR3 spans 13 amino acids. From germline, CDR1 is SGHVS and CDR2 FQNEAQ. V shed 6 bases and J shed 4 bases, with 13 bases lying between them. This CDR3 is CASSWTVGYEQYF. The CDR3 DNA is TGTGCCAGCAGTTGGACAGTTGGGTACGAGCAGTACTTC.

The chain carries TRBV6-5 and TRBJ2-7; 13 bases align to TRBD2. Germline assignment: CDR1 MNHEY and CDR2 SVGAGI. V lost 2 bases and J lost 2; bases outside the gene matches: 3. The CDR3 has 16 residues. The CDR3 is CASSYRLAGGTYEQYF. DNA of the CDR3: TGTGCCAGCAGTTACCGACTAGCGGGAGGCACCTACGAGCAGTACTTC.

By its share, this clone is medium-sized. The genes are TRBV9 and TRBJ1-1, with D hard to call. The length of the CDR3 is 13 residues. Germline V lookup: CDR1 SGDLS, CDR2 YYNGEE. Between the trimmed V and J ends, which lost 4 bases and 4 bases, there was a span of 11 bases. CDR3 coding DNA: TGTGCCAGCAGCCTTCAGTACGGCACTGAAGCTTTCTTT. Residues: CASSLQYGTEAFF.

The chain links TRBV18 to TRBJ1-5; no firm D call. The germline CDR1 and CDR2 sequences are KGHSH and LQKENI. This CDR3 is 14 amino acids long. Trimming left V 2 bases short and J 4 bases short, with 9 bases between. CDR3 nucleotides: TGTGCCAGCTCACCAGAGGCTCAGAATCAGCCCCAGCATTTT. This sequence encodes CASSPEAQNQPQHF.